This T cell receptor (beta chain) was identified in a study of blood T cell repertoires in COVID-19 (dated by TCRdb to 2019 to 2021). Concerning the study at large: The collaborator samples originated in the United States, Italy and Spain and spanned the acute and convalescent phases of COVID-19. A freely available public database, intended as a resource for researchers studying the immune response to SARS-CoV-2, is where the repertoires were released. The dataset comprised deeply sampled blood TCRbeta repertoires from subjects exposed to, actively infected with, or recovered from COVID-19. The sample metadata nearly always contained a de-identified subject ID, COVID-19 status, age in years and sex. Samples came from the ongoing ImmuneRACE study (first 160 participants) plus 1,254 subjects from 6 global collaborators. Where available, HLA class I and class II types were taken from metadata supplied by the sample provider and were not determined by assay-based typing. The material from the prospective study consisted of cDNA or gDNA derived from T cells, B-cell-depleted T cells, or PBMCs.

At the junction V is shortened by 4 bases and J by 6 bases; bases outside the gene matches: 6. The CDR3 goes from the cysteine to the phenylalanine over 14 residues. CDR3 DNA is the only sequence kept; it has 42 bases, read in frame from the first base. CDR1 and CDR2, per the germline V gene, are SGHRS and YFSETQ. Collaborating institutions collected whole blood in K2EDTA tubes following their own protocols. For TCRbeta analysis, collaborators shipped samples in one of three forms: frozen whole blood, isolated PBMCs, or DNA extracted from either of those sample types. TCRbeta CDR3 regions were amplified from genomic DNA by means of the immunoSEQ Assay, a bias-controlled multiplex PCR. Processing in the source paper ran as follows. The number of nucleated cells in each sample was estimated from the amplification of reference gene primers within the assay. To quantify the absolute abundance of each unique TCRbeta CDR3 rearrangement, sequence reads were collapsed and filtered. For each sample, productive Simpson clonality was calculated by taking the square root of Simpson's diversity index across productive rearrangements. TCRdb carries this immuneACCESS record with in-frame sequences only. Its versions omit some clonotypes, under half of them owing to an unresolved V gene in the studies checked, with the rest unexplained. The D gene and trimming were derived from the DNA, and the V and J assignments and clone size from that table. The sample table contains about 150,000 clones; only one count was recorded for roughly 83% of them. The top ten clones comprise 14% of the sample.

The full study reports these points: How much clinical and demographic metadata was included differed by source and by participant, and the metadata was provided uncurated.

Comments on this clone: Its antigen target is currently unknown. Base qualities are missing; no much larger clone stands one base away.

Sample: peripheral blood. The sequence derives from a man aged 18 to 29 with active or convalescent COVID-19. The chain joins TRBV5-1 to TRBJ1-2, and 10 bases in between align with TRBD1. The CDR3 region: CASSKGQGFNGYTF. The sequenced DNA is TGCGCCAGCAGCAAGGGACAGGGGTTCAATGGCTACACCTTC.